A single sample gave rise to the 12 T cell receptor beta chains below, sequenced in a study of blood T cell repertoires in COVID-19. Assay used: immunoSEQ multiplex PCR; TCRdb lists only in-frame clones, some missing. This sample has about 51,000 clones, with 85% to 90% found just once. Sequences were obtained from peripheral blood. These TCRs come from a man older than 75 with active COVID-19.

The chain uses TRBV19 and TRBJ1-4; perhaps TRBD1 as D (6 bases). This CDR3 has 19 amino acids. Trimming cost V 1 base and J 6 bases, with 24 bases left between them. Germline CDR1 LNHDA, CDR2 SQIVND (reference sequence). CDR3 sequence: CASSIVGGPTGILDEKLFF. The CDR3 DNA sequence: TGTGCCAGTAGTATAGTAGGGGGACCGACGGGCATTTTGGATGAAAAACTGTTTTTT.

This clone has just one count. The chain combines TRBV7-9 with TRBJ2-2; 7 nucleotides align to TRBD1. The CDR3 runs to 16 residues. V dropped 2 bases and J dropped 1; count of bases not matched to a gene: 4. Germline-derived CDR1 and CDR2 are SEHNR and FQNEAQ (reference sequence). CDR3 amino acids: CASSLTGTENTGELFF. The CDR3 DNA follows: TGTGCCAGCAGCTTAACCGGGACAGAGAACACCGGGGAGCTGTTTTTT.

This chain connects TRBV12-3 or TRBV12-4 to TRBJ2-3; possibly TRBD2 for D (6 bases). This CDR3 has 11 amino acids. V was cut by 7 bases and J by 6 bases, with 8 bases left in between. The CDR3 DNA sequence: TGTGCCAGCATTGGGGGGGATACGCAGTATTTT. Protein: CASIGGDTQYF.

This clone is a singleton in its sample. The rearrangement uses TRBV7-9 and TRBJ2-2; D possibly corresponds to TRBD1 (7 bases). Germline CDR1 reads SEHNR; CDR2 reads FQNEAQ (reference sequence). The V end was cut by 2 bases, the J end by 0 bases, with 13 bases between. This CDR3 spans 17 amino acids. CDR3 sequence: CASSLSGGFANTGELFF. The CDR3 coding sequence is TGTGCCAGCAGCTTATCAGGGGGGTTCGCGAACACCGGGGAGCTGTTTTTT.

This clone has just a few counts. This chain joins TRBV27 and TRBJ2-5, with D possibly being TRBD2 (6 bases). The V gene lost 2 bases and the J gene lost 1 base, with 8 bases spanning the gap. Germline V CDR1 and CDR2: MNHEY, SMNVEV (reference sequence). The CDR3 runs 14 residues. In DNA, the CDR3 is TGTGCCAGCAGTTTACTGCGGGGCCAAGAGACCCAGTACTTC. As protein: CASSLLRGQETQYF.

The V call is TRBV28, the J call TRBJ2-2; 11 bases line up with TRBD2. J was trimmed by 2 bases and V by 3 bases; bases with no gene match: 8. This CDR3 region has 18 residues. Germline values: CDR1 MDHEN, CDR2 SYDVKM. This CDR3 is CASSFILAGGLNTGELFF. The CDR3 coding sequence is TGTGCCAGCAGTTTTATTCTAGCGGGAGGCCTAAACACCGGGGAGCTGTTTTTT.

CDR3 amino acids: CASSEAGNPQETQYF. CDR3 in DNA: TGTGCCAGCAGTGAGGCAGGAAACCCGCAAGAGACCCAGTACTTC. This sequence joins TRBV2 and TRBJ2-5; D gene ambiguous. This CDR3 spans 15 amino acids. The V end was cut by 3 bases, the J end by 2 bases, with 13 bases between. Germline lookup yields CDR1 SNHLY and CDR2 FYNNEI.

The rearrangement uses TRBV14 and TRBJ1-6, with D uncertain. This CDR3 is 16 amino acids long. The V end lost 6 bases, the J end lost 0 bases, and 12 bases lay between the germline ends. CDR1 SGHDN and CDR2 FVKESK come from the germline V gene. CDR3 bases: TGTGCCAGCAGTCAAAGACGGAGCTCCTATAATTCACCCCTCCACTTT. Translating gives CASSQRRSSYNSPLHF. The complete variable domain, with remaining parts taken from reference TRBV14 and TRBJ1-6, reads EAGVTQFPSHSVIEKGQTVTLRCDPISGHDNLYWYRRVMGKEIKFLLHFVKESKQDESGMPNNRFLAERTGGTYSTLKVQPAELEDSGVYFCASSQRRSSYNSPLHFGNGTRLTVT.

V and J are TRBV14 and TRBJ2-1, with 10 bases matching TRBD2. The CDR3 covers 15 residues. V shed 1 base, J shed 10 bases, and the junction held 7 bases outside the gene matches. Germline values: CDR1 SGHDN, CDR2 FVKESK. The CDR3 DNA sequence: TGTGCCAGCAGCCAAGCAATAGCGGGAGGCGGGGAGCAGTTCTTC. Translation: CASSQAIAGGGEQFF.

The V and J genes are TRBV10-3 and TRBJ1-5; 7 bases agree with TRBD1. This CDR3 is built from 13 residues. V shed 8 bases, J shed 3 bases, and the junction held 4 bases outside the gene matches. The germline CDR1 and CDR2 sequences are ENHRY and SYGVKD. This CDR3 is CAIATGDNQPQHF. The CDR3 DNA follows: TGTGCCATCGCCACAGGGGACAATCAGCCCCAGCATTTT.

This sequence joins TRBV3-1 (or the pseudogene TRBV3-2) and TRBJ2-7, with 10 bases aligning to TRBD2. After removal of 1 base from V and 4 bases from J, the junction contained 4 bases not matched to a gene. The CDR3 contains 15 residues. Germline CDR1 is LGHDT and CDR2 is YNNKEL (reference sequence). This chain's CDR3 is CASSQASGSSYEQYF. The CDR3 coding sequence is TGTGCCAGCAGCCAAGCTAGCGGGAGTAGTTACGAGCAGTACTTC.

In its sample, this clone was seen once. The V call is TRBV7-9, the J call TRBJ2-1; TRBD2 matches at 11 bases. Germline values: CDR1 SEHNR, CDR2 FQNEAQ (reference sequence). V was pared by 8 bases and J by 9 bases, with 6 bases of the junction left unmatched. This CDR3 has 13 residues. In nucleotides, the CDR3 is TGTGCCAGCGGTAGGCTAGCGGGAGGTGAGCAGTTCTTC. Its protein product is CASGRLAGGEQFF.